The clone carrying this T cell receptor beta chain has ten or more counts. The antigen is not known. The read falls 3 residues short of the CDR3 end, and the missing part is taken from the germline J gene. Method: immunoSEQ multiplex PCR; TCRdb's copy keeps in-frame clones and lacks some. The sample lists 15,000 to 20,000 clones, none appearing once, the ten largest making up about 2.5%. This entry belongs to a study of T cell clonality in common variable immunodeficiency. Study-wide results and caveats: CVID subjects showed higher TCRbeta clonality than healthy controls. T cell subpopulation sequencing would be needed to explain CVID clonality. Common variable immunodeficiency TCR beta sequences reportedly had fewer deletions and N-nucleotide insertions.

This CDR3 region has 15 residues. V lost 6 bases to trimming and J lost 2 bases, with 13 bases between them. Looked up from germline, CDR1 is SNHLY and CDR2 is FYNNEI. CVID meant reduced serum IgG, IgA and/or IgM plus specific antibody deficiency. Donors gave roughly 5 to 8.5 ml heparinized peripheral whole blood. The source material was peripheral blood mononuclear cells. The TCR sequence derives from a human donor with common variable immunodeficiency. The J gene is TRBJ2-2, the V gene TRBV2; TRBD1 is a possible D gene (5 bases). The CDR3 loop is CASRGQQTNTGELFF. CDR3 DNA (partial): TGTGCCAGCAGGGGGCAACAGACTAACACCGGGGAG. The full variable domain, rest sourced from reference TRBV2 and TRBJ2-2, is EPEVTQTPSHQVTQMGQEVILRCVPISNHLYFYWYRQILGQKVEFLVSFYNNEISEKSEIFDDQFSVERPDGSNFTLKIRSTKLEDSAMYFCASRGQQTNTGELFFGEGSRLTVL.